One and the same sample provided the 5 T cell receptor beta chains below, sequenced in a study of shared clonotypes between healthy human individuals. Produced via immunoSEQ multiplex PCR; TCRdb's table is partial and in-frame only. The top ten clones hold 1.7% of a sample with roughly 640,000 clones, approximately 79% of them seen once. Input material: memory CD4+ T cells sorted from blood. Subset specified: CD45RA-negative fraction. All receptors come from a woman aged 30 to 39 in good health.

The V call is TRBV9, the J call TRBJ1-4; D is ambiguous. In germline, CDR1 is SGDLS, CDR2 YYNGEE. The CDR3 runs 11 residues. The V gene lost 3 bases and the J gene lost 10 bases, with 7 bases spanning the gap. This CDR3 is CASSGRGKLFF. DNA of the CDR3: TGTGCCAGCAGCGGAAGAGGAAAACTGTTTTTT.

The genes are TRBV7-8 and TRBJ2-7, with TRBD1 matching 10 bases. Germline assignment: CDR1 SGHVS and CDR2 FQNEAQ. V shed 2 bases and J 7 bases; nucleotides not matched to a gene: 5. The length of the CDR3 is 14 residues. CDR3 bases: TGTGCCAGCAGCTTACGACAGGGGGCGCCTGAGCAGTACTTC. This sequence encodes CASSLRQGAPEQYF.

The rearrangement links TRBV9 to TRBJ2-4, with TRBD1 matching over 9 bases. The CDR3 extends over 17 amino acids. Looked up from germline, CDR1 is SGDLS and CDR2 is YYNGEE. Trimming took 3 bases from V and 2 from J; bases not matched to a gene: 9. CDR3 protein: CASSARDRVGTKNIQYF. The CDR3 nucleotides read TGTGCCAGCAGCGCAAGGGACAGGGTGGGGACCAAAAACATTCAGTACTTC.

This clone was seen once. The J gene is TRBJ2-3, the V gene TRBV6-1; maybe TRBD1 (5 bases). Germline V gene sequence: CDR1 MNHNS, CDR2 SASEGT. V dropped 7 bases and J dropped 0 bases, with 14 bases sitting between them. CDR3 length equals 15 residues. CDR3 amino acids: CASKVGLYSTDTQYF. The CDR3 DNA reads TGTGCCAGCAAGGTGGGGCTATATAGCACAGATACGCAGTATTTT.

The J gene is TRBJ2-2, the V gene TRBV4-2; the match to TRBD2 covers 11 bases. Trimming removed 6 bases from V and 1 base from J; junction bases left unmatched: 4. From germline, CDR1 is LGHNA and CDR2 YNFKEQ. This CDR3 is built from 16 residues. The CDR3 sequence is CASSAGTSGNTGELFF. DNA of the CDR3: TGTGCCAGCAGTGCCGGGACTAGCGGGAACACCGGGGAGCTGTTTTTT.